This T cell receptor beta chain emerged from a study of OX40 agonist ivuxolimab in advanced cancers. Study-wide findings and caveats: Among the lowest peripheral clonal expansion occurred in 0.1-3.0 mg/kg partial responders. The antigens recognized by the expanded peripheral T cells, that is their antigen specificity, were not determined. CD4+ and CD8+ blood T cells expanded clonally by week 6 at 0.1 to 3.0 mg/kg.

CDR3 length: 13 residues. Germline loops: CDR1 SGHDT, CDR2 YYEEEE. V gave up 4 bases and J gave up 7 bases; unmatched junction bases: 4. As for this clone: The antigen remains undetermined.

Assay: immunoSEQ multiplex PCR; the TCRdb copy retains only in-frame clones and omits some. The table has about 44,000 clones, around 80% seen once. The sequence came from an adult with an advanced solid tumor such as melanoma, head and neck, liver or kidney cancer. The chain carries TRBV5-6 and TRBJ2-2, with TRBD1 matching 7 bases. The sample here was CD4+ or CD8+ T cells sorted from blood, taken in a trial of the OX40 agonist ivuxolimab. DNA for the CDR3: TGTGCCAGCAGCCCGACAGGGTTCGGGGAGCTGTTTTTT. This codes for CASSPTGFGELFF. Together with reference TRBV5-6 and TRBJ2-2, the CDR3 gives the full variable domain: DAGVTQSPTHLIKTRGQQVTLRCSPKSGHDTVSWYQQALGQGPQFIFQYYEEEERQRGNFPDRFSGHQFPNYSSELNVNALLLGDSALYLCASSPTGFGELFFGEGSRLTVL.